The clone carrying this T cell receptor beta chain has more than one count but fewer than ten. Its target is unknown. TCR alpha and beta CDR3 regions were amplified from RNA using iRepertoire nested multiplex PCR. One-step reverse transcription and amplification started from around 100-400 ng of tissue mRNA or PBMC total RNA. MiXCR, applied by TCRdb to the multiplex PCR reads, yields one record per CDR3 protein. The sample has roughly 190,000 distinct CDR3 sequences, over 30% seen once. This sample is drawn from a study of glioma-infiltrating T cells. V shed 3 bases and J shed 8 bases, with 12 bases lying between them. The CDR3 covers 13 residues. CDR1 and CDR2 (germline): SGHNT, YYREEE (reference sequence). Overall study findings and caveats: Non-neoplastic patients had below-expected tissue-blood divergence, while all gliomas exceeded expectation.

This TCR came from a human donor with low-grade glioma or glioblastoma, undergoing nonglioma brain surgery, or in good health (not recorded which). V usage is TRBV5-4 and J usage is TRBJ2-1, with D hard to call. The material sequenced was glioma tissue, nonneoplastic brain tissue, or PBMCs (not recorded which). The CDR3 is CASSSIDLDEQFF. In DNA form, the CDR3 reads TGTGCCAGCAGCTCGATTGACCTCGATGAGCAGTTCTTC.